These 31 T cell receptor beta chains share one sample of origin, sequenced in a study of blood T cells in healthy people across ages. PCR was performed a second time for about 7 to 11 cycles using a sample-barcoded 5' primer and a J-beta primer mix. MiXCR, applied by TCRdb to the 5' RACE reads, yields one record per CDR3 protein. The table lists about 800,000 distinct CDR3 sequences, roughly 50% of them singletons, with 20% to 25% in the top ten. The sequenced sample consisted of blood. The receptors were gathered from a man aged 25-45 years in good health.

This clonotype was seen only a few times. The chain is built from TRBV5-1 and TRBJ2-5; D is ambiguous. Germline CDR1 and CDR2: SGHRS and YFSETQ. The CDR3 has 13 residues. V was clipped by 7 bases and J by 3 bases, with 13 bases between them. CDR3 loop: CASGLLPEETQYF. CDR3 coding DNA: TGCGCCAGCGGCCTATTACCAGAAGAGACCCAGTACTTC.

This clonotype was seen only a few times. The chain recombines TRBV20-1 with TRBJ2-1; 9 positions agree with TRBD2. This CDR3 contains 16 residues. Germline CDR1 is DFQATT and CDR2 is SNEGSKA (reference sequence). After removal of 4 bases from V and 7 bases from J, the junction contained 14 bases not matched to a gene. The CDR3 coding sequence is TGCAGTGCTAATAGCGGGAGTAGGGGCATTGTAAATGAGCAGTTCTTC. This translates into CSANSGSRGIVNEQFF.

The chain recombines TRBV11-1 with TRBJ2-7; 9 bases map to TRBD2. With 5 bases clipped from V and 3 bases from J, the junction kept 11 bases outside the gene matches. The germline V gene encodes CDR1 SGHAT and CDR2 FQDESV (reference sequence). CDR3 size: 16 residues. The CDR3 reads CASSPWAGGPIYEQYF. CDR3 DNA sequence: TGTGCCAGCAGCCCCTGGGCGGGAGGGCCCATCTACGAGCAGTACTTC.

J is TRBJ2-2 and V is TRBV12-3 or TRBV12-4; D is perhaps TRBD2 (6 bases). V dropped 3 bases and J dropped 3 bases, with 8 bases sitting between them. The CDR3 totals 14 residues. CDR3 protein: CASSFERDTGELFF. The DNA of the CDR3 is TGTGCCAGCAGTTTTGAGCGGGACACCGGGGAGCTGTTTTTT.

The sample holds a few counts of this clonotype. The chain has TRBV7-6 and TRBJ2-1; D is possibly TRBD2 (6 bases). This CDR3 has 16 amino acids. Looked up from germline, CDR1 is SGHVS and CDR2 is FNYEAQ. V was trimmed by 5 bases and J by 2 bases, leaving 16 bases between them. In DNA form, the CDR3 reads TGTGCCAGCAGCCCCGGTTTAGCGGTTACCTACAATGAGCAGTTCTTC. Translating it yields CASSPGLAVTYNEQFF.

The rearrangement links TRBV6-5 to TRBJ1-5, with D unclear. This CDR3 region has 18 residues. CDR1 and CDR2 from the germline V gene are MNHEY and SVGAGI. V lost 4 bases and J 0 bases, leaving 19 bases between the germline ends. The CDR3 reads CASSFQRPGTYSNQPQHF. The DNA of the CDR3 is TGTGCCAGCAGTTTTCAAAGACCGGGAACCTATAGCAATCAGCCCCAGCATTTT.

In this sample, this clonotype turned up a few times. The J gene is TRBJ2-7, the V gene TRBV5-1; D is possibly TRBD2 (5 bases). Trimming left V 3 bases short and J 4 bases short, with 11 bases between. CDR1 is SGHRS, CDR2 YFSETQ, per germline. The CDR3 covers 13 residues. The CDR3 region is CASSSAGLYEQYF. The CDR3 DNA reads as TGCGCCAGCAGCTCCGCCGGACTTTACGAGCAGTACTTC.

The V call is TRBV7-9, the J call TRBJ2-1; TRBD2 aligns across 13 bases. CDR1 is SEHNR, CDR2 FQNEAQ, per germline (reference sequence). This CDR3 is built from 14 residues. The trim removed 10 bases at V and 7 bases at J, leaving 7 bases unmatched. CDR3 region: CATSTSGGQNEQFF. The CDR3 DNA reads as TGTGCCACCTCGACTAGCGGGGGGCAGAATGAGCAGTTCTTC.

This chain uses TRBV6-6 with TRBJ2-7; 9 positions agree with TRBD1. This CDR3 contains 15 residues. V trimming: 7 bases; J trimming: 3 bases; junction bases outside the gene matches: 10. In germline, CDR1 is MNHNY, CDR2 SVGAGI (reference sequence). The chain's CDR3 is CASKHRTGVLYEQYF. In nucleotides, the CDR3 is TGTGCCAGCAAACACCGGACAGGGGTTCTCTACGAGCAGTACTTC.

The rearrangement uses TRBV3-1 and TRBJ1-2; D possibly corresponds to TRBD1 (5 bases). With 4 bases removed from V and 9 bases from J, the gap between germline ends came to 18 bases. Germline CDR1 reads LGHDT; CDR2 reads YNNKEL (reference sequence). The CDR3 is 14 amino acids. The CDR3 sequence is CASSLASEQDRYTF. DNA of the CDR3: TGTGCCAGCAGCCTCGCCTCTGAACAGGATCGCTACACCTTC.

CDR3 sequence (DNA): TGCAGTGCTAGAGGCCCCCTAGCGGGGGGGCCTCACAATGAGCAGTTCTTC. It yields the protein CSARGPLAGGPHNEQFF. The J gene is TRBJ2-1, the V gene TRBV20-1, with 12 bases identical to TRBD2. Germline assignment: CDR1 DFQATT and CDR2 SNEGSKA (reference sequence). Trimming cost V 1 base and J 5 bases; bases outside gene matches: 9. The CDR3 is 17 residues long.

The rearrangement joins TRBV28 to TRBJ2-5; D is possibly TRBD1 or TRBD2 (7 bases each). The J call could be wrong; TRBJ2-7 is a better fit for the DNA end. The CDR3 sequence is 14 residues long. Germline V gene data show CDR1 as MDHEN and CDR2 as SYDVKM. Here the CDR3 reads CASSQGGTFHEQYF. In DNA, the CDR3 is TGTGCCAGCAGCCAGGGGGGGACATTTCACGAGCAGTACTTC.

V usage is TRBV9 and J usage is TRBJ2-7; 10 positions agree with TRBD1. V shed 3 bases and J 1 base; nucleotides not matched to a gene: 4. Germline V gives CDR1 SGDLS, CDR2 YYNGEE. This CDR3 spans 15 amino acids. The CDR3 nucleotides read TGTGCCAGCAGCGCCGGGACAGGGGTTTCCTACGAGCAGTACTTC. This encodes CASSAGTGVSYEQYF.

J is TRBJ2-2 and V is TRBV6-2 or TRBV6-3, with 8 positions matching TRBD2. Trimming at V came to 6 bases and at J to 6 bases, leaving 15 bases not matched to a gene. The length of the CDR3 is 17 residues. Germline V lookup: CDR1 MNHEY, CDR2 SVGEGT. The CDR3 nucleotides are TGTGCCAGCAGAGACACCGGGACTAGAGATTCTTCCGGGGAGCTGTTTTTT. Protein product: CASRDTGTRDSSGELFF.

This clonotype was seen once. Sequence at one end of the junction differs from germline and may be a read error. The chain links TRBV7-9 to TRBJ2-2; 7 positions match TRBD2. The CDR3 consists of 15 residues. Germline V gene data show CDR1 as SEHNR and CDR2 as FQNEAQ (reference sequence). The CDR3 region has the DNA TGTGCCAGCAGCTCTCATGCGGGAGTCGCCGGGGGGCTGTTTTTT. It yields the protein CASSSHAGVAGGLFF.

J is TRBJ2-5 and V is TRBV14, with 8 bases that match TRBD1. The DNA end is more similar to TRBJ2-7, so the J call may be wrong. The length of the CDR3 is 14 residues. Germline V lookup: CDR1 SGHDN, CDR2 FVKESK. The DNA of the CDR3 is TGTGCCAGCAGCCTACGGGACAGGTACTACGAGCAGTACTTC. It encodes CASSLRDRYYEQYF.

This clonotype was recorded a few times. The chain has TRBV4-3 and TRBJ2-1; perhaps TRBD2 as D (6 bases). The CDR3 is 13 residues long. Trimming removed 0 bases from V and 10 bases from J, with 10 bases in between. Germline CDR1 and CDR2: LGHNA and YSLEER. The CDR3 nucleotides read TGCGCCAGCAGCCAAGAGAACCGGGAGGAGCAGTTCTTC. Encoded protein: CASSQENREEQFF.

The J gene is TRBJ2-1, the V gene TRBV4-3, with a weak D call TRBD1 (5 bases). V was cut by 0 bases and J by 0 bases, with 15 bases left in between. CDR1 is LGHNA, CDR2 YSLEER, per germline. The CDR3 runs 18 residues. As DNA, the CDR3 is TGCGCCAGCAGCCAAGAATCAAGGGGCTGGGGCTCCTACAATGAGCAGTTCTTC. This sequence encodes CASSQESRGWGSYNEQFF.

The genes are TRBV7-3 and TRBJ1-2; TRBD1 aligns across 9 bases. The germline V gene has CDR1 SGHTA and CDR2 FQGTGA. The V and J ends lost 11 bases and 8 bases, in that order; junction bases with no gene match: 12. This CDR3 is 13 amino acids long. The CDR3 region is CAWDPDRGDGYTF. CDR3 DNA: TGTGCCTGGGACCCGGACAGGGGAGACGGCTACACCTTC.

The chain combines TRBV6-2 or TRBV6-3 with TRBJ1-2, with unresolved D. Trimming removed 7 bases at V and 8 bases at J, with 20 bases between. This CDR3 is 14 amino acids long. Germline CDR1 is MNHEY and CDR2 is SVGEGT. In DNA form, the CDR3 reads TGTGCCAGCACCCTAAGCGGAATACAGTACGGCTACACCTTC. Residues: CASTLSGIQYGYTF.

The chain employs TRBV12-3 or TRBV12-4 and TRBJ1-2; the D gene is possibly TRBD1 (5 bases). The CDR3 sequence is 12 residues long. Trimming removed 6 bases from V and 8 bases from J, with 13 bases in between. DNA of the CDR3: TGTGCCAGCAGCACCAGGGTCTTCGGCTACACCTTC. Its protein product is CASSTRVFGYTF.

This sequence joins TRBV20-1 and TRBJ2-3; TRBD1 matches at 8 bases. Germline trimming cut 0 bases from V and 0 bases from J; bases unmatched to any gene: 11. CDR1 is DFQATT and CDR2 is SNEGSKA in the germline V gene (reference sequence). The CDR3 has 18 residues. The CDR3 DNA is TGCAGTGCTAGAGACCCGCTAACCCGGGACAGGAGCACAGATACGCAGTATTTT. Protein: CSARDPLTRDRSTDTQYF.

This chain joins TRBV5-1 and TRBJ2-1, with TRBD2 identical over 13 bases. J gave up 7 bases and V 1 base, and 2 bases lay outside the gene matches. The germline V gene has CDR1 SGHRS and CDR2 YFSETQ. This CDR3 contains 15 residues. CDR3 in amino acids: CASSLTSGGVNEQFF. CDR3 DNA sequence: TGCGCCAGCAGCTTGACTAGCGGGGGGGTAAATGAGCAGTTCTTC.

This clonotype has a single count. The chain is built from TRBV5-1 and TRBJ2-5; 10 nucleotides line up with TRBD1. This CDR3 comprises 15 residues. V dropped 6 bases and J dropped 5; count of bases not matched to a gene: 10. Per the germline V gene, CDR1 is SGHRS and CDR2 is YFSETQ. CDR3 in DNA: TGCGCCAGCACCGTGGGACAGGGGTCCTGGGAGACCCAGTACTTC. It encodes CASTVGQGSWETQYF. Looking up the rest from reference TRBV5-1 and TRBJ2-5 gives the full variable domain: KAGVTQTPRYLIKTRGQQVTLSCSPISGHRSVSWYQQTPGQGLQFLFEYFSETQRNKGNFPGRFSGRQFSNSRSEMNVSTLELGDSALYLCASTVGQGSWETQYFGPGTRLLVL.

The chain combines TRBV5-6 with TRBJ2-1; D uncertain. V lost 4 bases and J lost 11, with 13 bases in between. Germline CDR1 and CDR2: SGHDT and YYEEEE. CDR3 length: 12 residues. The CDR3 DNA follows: TGTGCCAGCAGCGTTGGAGCGTTCAAGCAGTTCTTC. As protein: CASSVGAFKQFF.

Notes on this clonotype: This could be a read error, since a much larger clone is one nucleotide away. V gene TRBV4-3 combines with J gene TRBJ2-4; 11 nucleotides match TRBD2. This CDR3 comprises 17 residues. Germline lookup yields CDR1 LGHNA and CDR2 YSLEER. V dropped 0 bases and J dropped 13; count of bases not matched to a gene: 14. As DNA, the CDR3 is TGCGCCAGCAGCCAAGATTCCCCTAGCGGGAGGACCGGTGAGCAGTACTTC. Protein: CASSQDSPSGRTGEQYF.

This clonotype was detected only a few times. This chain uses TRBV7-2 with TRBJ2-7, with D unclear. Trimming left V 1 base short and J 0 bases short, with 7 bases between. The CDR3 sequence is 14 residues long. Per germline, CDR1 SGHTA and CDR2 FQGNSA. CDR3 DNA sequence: TGTGCCAGCAGCTTAGGAGCCTACTCCTACGAGCAGTACTTC. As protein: CASSLGAYSYEQYF.

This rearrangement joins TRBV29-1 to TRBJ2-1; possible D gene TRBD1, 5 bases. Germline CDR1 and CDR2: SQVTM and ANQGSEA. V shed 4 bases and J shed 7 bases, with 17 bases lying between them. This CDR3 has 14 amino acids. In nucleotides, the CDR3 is TGCAGCGTTGCCTTGACAGAATCAAGGAATGAGCAGTTCTTC. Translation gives CSVALTESRNEQFF.

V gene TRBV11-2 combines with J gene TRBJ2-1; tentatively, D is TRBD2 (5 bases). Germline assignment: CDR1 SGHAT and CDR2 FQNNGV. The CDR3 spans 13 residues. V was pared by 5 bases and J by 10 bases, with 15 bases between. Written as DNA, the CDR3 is TGTGCCAGCAGCACCGGACTTTTCAAGGAGCAGTTCTTC. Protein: CASSTGLFKEQFF.

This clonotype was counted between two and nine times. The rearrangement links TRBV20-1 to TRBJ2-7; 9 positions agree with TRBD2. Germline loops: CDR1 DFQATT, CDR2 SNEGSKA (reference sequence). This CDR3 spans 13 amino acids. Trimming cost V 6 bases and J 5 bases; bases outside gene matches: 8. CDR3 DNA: TGCAGTGCACCGACTAGCGGAGGGAACGAGCAGTACTTC. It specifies CSAPTSGGNEQYF.

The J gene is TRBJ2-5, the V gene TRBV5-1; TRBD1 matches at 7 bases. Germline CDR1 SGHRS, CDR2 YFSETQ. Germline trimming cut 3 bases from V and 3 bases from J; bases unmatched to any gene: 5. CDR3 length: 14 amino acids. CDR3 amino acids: CASSWVGGEETQYF. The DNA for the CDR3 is TGCGCCAGCAGCTGGGTAGGGGGCGAAGAGACCCAGTACTTC. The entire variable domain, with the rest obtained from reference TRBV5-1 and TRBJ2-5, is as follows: KAGVTQTPRYLIKTRGQQVTLSCSPISGHRSVSWYQQTPGQGLQFLFEYFSETQRNKGNFPGRFSGRQFSNSRSEMNVSTLELGDSALYLCASSWVGGEETQYFGPGTRLLVL.